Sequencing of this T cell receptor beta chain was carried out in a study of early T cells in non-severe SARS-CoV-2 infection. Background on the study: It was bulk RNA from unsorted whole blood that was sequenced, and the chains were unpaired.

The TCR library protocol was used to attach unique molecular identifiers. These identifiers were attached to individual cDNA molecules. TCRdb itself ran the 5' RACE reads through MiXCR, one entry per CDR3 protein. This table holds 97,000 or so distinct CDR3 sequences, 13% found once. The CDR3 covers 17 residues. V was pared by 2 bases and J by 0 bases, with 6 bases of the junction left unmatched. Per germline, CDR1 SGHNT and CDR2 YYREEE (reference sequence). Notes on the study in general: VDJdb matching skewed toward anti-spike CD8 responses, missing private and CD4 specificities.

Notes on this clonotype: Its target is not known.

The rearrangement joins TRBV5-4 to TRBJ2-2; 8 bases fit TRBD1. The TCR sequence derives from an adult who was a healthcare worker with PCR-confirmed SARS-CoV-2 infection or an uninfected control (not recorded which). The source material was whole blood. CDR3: CASSFGQGPTNTGELFF. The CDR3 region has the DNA TGTGCCAGCAGCTTCGGACAGGGACCTACGAACACCGGGGAGCTGTTTTTT. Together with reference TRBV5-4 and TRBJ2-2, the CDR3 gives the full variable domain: ETGVTQSPTHLIKTRGQQVTLRCSSQSGHNTVSWYQQALGQGPQFIFQYYREEENGRGNFPPRFSGLQFPNYSSELNVNALELDDSALYLCASSFGQGPTNTGELFFGEGSRLTVL.